One sample yielded the 3 T cell receptor beta chains listed below, sequenced in a study of cytomegalovirus exposure and HLA in healthy donors. PCR involved 60 Vbeta and 13 Jbeta primers. Clones were sequenced by immunoSEQ multiplex PCR, and TCRdb holds only the in-frame ones, with some missing. The sample records more than 95,000 clones, 60% to 80% being singletons. Sequenced sample: PBMCs. The receptor source for this set is a woman in her forties in good health and CMV-seropositive.

The J gene is TRBJ2-7, the V gene TRBV5-1; D might be TRBD1 (6 bases). Germline V gene sequence: CDR1 SGHRS, CDR2 YFSETQ. V was cut by 1 base and J by 2 bases, with 13 bases left in between. This CDR3 region has 15 residues. This chain's CDR3 is CASSLMDRATYEQYF. DNA for the CDR3: TGCGCCAGCAGCTTGATGGACAGAGCGACCTACGAGCAGTACTTC.

This chain joins TRBV7-9 and TRBJ2-7; 7 bases line up with TRBD2. CDR3 length: 15 amino acids. Germline CDR1 SEHNR, CDR2 FQNEAQ (reference sequence). Unmatched junction bases numbered 5, after V lost 1 base and J lost 2 bases. The CDR3 loop reads CASSLVGGSTYEQYF. As DNA, the CDR3 is TGTGCCAGCAGCTTAGTGGGCGGGAGTACCTACGAGCAGTACTTC.

This rearrangement joins TRBV27 to TRBJ1-1; TRBD1 agrees at 9 bases. CDR1 is MNHEY and CDR2 is SMNVEV in the germline V gene (reference sequence). V was pared by 5 bases and J by 4 bases, with 8 bases of the junction left unmatched. CDR3 size: 15 residues. CDR3 sequence: CASSPRTGAGTEAFF. CDR3 coding DNA: TGTGCCAGCAGTCCTCGGACAGGGGCGGGCACTGAAGCTTTCTTT.